These 9 T cell receptor beta chains were sequenced from one sample in a study of cytomegalovirus exposure and HLA in healthy donors. The data were produced by immunoSEQ multiplex PCR, yet TCRdb's version contains in-frame clones alone and is incomplete. The data contain about 200,000 clones, around 80% of them singletons. The sample consisted of PBMCs. Source of these receptors: a woman aged 25-40 years in good health and CMV-seropositive.

A few counts support this clone. Mismatch with germline at one junction end may stem from a read error. The chain recombines TRBV7-7 with TRBJ2-1; 12 bases fit TRBD2. This CDR3 region has 15 residues. CDR1 SSHAT and CDR2 FNYEAQ come from the germline V gene (reference sequence). In nucleotides, the CDR3 is TGTGCTAGCAGCCCCCGACTAGCGGGAGCCACTGAGCAGTTCTTC. This encodes CASSPRLAGATEQFF.

Here the CDR3 DNA reads TGTGCCACCAGCAGAGATAACGGGATGACAGCCAAAAACATTCAGTACTTC. Translating it yields CATSRDNGMTAKNIQYF. The rearrangement uses TRBV15 and TRBJ2-4; the D gene is possibly TRBD2 (5 bases). Trimming removed 0 bases at V and 0 bases at J, with 12 bases between. Germline CDR1 is LNHNV and CDR2 is YYDKDF (reference sequence). CDR3 length: 17 amino acids.

This clone was counted a few times. The J gene is TRBJ1-1, the V gene TRBV2, with D uncertain. V was clipped by 4 bases and J by 8 bases, with 11 bases between them. Germline V gives CDR1 SNHLY, CDR2 FYNNEI. This CDR3 has 12 amino acids. CDR3 DNA: TGTGCCAGCAGTGGGGAGGTACCAGAAGCTTTCTTT. It codes for CASSGEVPEAFF.

This sequence joins TRBV5-1 and TRBJ2-1; 9 positions match TRBD1. Germline V gives CDR1 SGHRS, CDR2 YFSETQ. The CDR3 is 16 amino acids. Trimming took 0 bases from V and 5 from J; bases not matched to a gene: 6. In DNA, the CDR3 is TGCGCCAGCAGCTTGGTTGTGACAGGGGGGAACAATGAGCAGTTCTTC. It is translated as CASSLVVTGGNNEQFF.

Details on this clone: The sample contains more than one DNA sequence encoding this CDR3. This sequence joins TRBV5-1 and TRBJ1-5; D is undetermined. The CDR3 consists of 13 residues. Between the trimmed V and J ends, which lost 0 bases and 4 bases, there was a span of 5 bases. The germline V gene has CDR1 SGHRS and CDR2 YFSETQ. CDR3 DNA: TGCGCCAGCAGCTTGGATATTAATCAGCCCCAGCATTTT. Translation gives CASSLDINQPQHF.

This chain links TRBV5-1 with TRBJ2-7, with TRBD1 as a possible D gene (6 bases). V was trimmed by 3 bases and J by 2 bases, leaving 12 bases between them. In germline, CDR1 is SGHRS, CDR2 YFSETQ. The CDR3 is 14 amino acids. The DNA for the CDR3 is TGCGCCAGCAGCTGGGACATTGGGGCCTACGAGCAGTACTTC. It encodes CASSWDIGAYEQYF. The entire variable domain, with the rest obtained from reference TRBV5-1 and TRBJ2-7, is as follows: KAGVTQTPRYLIKTRGQQVTLSCSPISGHRSVSWYQQTPGQGLQFLFEYFSETQRNKGNFPGRFSGRQFSNSRSEMNVSTLELGDSALYLCASSWDIGAYEQYFGPGTRLTVT.

The chain links TRBV5-1 to TRBJ2-1, with 8 bases aligning to TRBD2. The CDR3 has 14 residues. V was clipped by 2 bases and J by 4 bases; unmatched bases: 2. In germline, CDR1 is SGHRS, CDR2 YFSETQ. The CDR3 here is CASSFTGGYNEQFF. CDR3 in DNA: TGCGCCAGCAGCTTTACGGGAGGGTACAATGAGCAGTTCTTC.

V is TRBV6-5 and J is TRBJ1-5; 8 bases agree with TRBD1. The CDR3 spans 14 residues. The ends lost 4 bases at V and 7 bases at J; junction bases unmatched: 6. The germline CDR1 and CDR2 sequences are MNHEY and SVGAGI. The CDR3 DNA reads as TGTGCCAGCAGTTTTACAGGGGGAGGACAGCCCCAGCATTTT. The encoded protein is CASSFTGGGQPQHF.

The V call is TRBV18, the J call TRBJ1-1; 9 bases map to TRBD1. V was clipped by 0 bases and J by 5 bases; unmatched bases: 4. Germline assignment: CDR1 KGHSH and CDR2 LQKENI. This CDR3 has 15 amino acids. The chain's CDR3 is CASSPPGQGWTEAFF. For the CDR3, the DNA is TGTGCCAGCTCACCACCGGGACAGGGATGGACTGAAGCTTTCTTT.